This T cell receptor (beta chain) was found in a study of blood T cells in healthy people across ages. Study-wide results and limits: Roughly linearly, TCR beta diversity per million T cells fell as age increased.

The CDR3 is 12 residues long. With 6 bases clipped from V and 13 bases from J, the junction kept 8 bases outside the gene matches. From germline, CDR1 is ENHRY and CDR2 SYGVKD. PCR was performed a second time for 7 to 11 cycles using a sample-barcoded 5' primer and a J-beta primer mix. The authors tagged each cDNA molecule using a template-switch adaptor with 12 random nucleotides. TCRdb ran MiXCR on the 5' RACE reads and lists one entry per CDR3 protein. Found here are roughly 720,000 distinct CDR3 sequences, less than 70% of them singletons; the top ten hold 40% to 50%. Points on this clonotype: What it binds is not known.

This clonotype was obtained from an older man in good health. Sequencing was performed on blood. J is TRBJ2-4 and V is TRBV10-3; 8 nucleotides agree with TRBD2. The CDR3 is CAISREGYGQYF. In nucleotides, the CDR3 is TGTGCCATCAGCCGGGAGGGCTACGGGCAGTACTTC.